The subject of this entry is one T cell receptor (beta chain). The sample carries other DNA sequences with the same CDR3. This sample is part of a study of blood T cell repertoires in COVID-19. Overall study context: COVID-19 samples collected from the United States, Italy and Spain covered acute and convalescent phases. From T cells, B-cell-depleted T cells, or PBMCs came the material, which was cDNA or gDNA.

As originally analysed: Cell counts per sample came from amplifying reference gene primers. Assay used: immunoSEQ multiplex PCR; TCRdb lists only in-frame clones, some missing. Clonal size and the V and J genes are those of that table, whereas D and trimming came from the DNA. The sample has 150,000 to 200,000 clones, about 86% seen once. CDR1 and CDR2 (germline): KGHSH, LQKENI. V was pared by 4 bases and J by 4 bases, with 4 bases of the junction left unmatched. This CDR3 contains 14 residues. This clonotype was obtained from a woman over 75 with acute or convalescent COVID-19. The sample taken for sequencing was peripheral blood. The V gene is TRBV18, the J gene TRBJ1-2; 9 nucleotides line up with TRBD1. The DNA of the CDR3 is TGTGCCAGCTCACGGACAGGGGAACCCTATGGCTACACCTTC. Translated: CASSRTGEPYGYTF. The full variable domain, rest sourced from reference TRBV18 and TRBJ1-2, is NAGVMQNPRHLVRRRGQEARLRCSPMKGHSHVYWYRQLPEEGLKFMVYLQKENIIDESGMPKERFSAEFPKEGPSILRIQQVVRGDSAAYFCASSRTGEPYGYTFGSGTRLTVV.